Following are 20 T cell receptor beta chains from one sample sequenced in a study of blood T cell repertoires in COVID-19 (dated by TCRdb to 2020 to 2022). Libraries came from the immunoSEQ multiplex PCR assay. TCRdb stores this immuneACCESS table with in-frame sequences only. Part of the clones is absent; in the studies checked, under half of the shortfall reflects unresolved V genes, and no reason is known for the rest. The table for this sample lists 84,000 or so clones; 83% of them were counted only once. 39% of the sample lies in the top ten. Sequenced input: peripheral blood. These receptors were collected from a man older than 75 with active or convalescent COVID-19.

As DNA, the CDR3 is TGCGCCAGCAGTAAGGGACTAGCGGGAGGATTAAGCGATGAGCAGTTCTTC. This gives the protein CASSKGLAGGLSDEQFF. V gene TRBV10-1 combines with J gene TRBJ2-1; 15 bases fit TRBD2. The CDR3 loop spans 17 amino acids. J lost 8 bases, V lost 5 bases, and 10 bases had no gene match. CDR1 is WNHNN, CDR2 SYGVQD, per germline (reference sequence).

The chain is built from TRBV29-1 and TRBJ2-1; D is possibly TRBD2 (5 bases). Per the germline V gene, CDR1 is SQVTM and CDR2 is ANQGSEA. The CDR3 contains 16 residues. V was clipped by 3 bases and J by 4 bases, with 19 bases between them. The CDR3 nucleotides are TGCAGCGTTGACGAGGGAAGGTCAGAGAGATACAATGAGCAGTTCTTC. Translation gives CSVDEGRSERYNEQFF.

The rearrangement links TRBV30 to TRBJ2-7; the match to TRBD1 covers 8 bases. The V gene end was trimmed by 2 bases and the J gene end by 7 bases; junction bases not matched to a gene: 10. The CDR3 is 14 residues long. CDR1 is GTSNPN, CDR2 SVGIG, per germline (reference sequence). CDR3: CAWSPGQAAWEQYF. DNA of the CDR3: TGTGCCTGGAGTCCGGGACAGGCGGCATGGGAGCAGTACTTC. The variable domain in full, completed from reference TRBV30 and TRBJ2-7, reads SQTIHQWPATLVQPVGSPLSLECTVEGTSNPNLYWYRQAAGRGLQLLFYSVGIGQISSEVPQNLSASRPQDRQFILSSKKLLLSDSGFYLCAWSPGQAAWEQYFGPGTRLTVT.

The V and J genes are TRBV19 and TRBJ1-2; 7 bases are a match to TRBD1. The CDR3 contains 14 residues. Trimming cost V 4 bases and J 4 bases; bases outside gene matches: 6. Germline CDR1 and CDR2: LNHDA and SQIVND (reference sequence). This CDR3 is CASSSPGQFYGYTF. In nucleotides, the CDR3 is TGTGCCAGTAGTAGCCCGGGACAGTTCTATGGCTACACCTTC.

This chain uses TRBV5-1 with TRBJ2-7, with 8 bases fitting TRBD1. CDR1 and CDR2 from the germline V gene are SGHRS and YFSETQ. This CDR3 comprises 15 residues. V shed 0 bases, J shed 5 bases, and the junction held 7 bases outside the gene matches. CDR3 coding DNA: TGCGCCAGCAGCTTGGCCTCCGGACAGGGTAACGAGCAGTACTTC. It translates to CASSLASGQGNEQYF.

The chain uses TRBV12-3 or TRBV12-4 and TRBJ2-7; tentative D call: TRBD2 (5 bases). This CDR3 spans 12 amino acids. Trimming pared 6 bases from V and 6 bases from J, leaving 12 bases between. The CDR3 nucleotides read TGTGCCAGCAGGGGAGAAGAGGGCGAGCAGTACTTC. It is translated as CASRGEEGEQYF.

CDR3 nucleotides: TGTGCCAGCAGTGACCGGGACAGGGGGTATGGCTACACCTTC. Amino acid sequence: CASSDRDRGYGYTF. The rearrangement links TRBV6-1 to TRBJ1-2; TRBD1 matches 11 bases. This CDR3 spans 14 amino acids. Trimming took 3 bases from V and 5 from J; bases not matched to a gene: 2. Per the germline V gene, CDR1 is MNHNS and CDR2 is SASEGT.

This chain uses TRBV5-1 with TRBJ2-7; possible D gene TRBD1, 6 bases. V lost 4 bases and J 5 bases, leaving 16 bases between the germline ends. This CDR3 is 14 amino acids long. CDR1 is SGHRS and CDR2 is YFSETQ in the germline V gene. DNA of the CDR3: TGCGCCAGCAGCCTGACCGGGACATTGAACGAGCAGTACTTC. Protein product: CASSLTGTLNEQYF.

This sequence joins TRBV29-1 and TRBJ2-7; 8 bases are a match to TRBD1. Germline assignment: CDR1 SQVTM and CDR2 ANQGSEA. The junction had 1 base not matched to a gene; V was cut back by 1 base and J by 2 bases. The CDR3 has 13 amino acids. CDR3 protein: CSVEGTGTYEQYF. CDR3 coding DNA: TGCAGCGTTGAAGGGACAGGGACCTACGAGCAGTACTTC.

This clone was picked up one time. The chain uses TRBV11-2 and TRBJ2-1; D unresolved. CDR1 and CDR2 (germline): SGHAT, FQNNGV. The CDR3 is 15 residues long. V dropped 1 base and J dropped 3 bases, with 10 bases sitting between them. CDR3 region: CASSLVPASYNEQFF. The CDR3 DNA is TGTGCCAGCAGCTTAGTCCCCGCCAGCTACAATGAGCAGTTCTTC.

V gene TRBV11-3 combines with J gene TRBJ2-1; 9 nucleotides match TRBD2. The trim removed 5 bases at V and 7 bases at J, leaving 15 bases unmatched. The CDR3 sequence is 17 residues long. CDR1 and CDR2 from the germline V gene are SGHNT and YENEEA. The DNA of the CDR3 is TGTGCCAGCAGCCCCGTGGGGCGGGGGGGCGTGGAGAATGAGCAGTTCTTC. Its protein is CASSPVGRGGVENEQFF.

As DNA, the CDR3 is TGTGCCAGTAGTCCATCACAGGGGAGGACTGAAGCTTTCTTT. This codes for CASSPSQGRTEAFF. V is TRBV19 and J is TRBJ1-1, with TRBD1 matching over 7 bases. Germline V gene lookup returns CDR1 LNHDA and CDR2 SQIVND (reference sequence). There are 14 residues in the CDR3. With V trimmed by 5 bases and J by 5 bases, 8 bases remained unmatched.

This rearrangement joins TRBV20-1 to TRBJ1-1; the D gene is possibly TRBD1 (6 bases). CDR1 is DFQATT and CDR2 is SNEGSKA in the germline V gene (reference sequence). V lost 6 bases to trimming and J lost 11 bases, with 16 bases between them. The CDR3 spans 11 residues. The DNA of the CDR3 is TGCAGTGCCCAGATAGGGGGGGTCGCTTTCTTT. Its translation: CSAQIGGVAFF.

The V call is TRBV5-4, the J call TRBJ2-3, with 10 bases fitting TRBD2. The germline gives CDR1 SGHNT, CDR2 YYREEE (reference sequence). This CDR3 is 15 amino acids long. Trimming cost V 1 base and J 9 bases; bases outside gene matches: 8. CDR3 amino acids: CASSLQASGSMTQYF. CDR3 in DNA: TGTGCCAGCAGCTTGCAGGCTAGCGGGAGTATGACGCAGTATTTT.

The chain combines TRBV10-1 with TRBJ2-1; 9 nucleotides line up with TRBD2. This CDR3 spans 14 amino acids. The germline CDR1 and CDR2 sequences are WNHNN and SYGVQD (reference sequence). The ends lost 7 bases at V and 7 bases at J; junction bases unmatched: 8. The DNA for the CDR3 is TGCGCCAGCAAGGGTAGCGGGAGCCTGAATGAGCAGTTCTTC. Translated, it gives CASKGSGSLNEQFF.

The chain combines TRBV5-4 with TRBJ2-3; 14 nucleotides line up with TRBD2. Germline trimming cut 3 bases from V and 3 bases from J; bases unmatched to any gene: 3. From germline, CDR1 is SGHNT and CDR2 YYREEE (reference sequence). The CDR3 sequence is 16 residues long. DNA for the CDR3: TGTGCCAGCAGCTCGGGACTAGCGGGAGAAACAGATACGCAGTATTTT. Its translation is CASSSGLAGETDTQYF.

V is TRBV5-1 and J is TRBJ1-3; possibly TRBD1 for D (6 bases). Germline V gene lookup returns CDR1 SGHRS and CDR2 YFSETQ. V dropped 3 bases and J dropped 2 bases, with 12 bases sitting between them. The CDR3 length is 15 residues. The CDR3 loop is CASSSQGSTGNTIYF. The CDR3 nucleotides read TGCGCCAGCAGCTCTCAGGGGTCCACTGGAAACACCATATATTTT.

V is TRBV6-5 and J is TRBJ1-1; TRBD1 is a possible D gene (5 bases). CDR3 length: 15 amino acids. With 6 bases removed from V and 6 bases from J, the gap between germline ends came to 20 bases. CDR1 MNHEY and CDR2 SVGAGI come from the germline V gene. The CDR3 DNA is TGTGCCAGCAGAACTACACAGGTTGGGGTGTCTGAAGCTTTCTTT. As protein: CASRTTQVGVSEAFF.

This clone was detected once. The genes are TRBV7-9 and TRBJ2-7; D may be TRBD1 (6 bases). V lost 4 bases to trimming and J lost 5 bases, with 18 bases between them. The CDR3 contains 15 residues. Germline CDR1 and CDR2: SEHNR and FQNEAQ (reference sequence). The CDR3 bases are TGTGCCAGCAGCTCGACAGGCGTAAACGTCGACGAGCAGTACTTC. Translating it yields CASSSTGVNVDEQYF.

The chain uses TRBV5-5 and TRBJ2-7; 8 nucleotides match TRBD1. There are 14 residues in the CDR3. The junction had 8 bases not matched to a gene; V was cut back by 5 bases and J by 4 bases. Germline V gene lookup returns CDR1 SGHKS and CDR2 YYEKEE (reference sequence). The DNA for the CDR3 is TGTGCCAGCAGGACCGGACAGGGACCTTACGAGCAGTACTTC. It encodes CASRTGQGPYEQYF.